The rows below give T cell receptor beta chains drawn from one sample of a study of cytomegalovirus exposure and HLA in healthy donors. Sequenced by immunoSEQ multiplex PCR; TCRdb stores in-frame clones only, minus some. Among some 110,000 clones listed, 77% were seen once. Sample: PBMCs. The receptors come from a woman in her thirties or forties in good health and CMV-seropositive. The CDR3 runs from the conserved cysteine through the conserved F or W. D genes are given only for firm matches. Clone size is stated in some rows and not others, as once, few, many or a class when expanded.

V gene: TRBV9
D gene: TRBD2
J gene: TRBJ2-5
clone size: -
CDR3 protein: CASSVAGRGETQYF
CDR3 DNA: TGTGCTAGCAGCGTAGCCGGGAGGGGAGAGACCCAGTACTTC

V gene: TRBV28
D gene: TRBD1
J gene: TRBJ2-7
clone size: -
CDR3 protein: CASMPGDRGAYEQYF
CDR3 DNA: TGTGCCAGCATGCCCGGGGACAGGGGGGCGTACGAGCAGTACTTC

V gene: TRBV28
D gene: -
J gene: TRBJ1-2
clone size: -
CDR3 protein: CASSLSAVRRVFDGYTF
CDR3 DNA: TGTGCCAGCAGTTTATCTGCCGTCCGGAGGGTCTTTGATGGCTACACCTTC

V gene: TRBV6-6
D gene: TRBD2
J gene: TRBJ2-3
clone size: -
CDR3 protein: CASSYTGGRGDTQYF
CDR3 DNA: TGTGCCAGCAGTTACACGGGGGGAAGGGGAGATACGCAGTATTTT

V gene: TRBV11-2
D gene: -
J gene: TRBJ2-5
clone size: -
CDR3 protein: CASSLGDHQETQYF
CDR3 DNA: TGTGCCAGCAGCTTAGGAGATCACCAAGAGACCCAGTACTTC

V gene: TRBV7-2
D gene: TRBD1
J gene: TRBJ2-7
clone size: -
CDR3 protein: CASSFSYVTGGRSEQYF
CDR3 DNA: TGTGCCAGCAGCTTCTCCTACGTCACAGGGGGTAGGTCCGAGCAGTACTTC

V gene: TRBV12-5
D gene: -
J gene: TRBJ2-3
clone size: -
CDR3 protein: CASDPYRSAPIGDTQYF
CDR3 DNA: TGTGCTAGTGATCCATACCGTAGCGCACCAATTGGAGATACGCAGTATTTT

V gene: TRBV28
D gene: TRBD1
J gene: TRBJ2-5
clone size: few
CDR3 protein: CASRYTGAIQETQYF
CDR3 DNA: TGTGCCAGCAGGTATACAGGGGCGATTCAAGAGACCCAGTACTTC

V gene: TRBV7-2
D gene: -
J gene: TRBJ1-5
clone size: -
CDR3 protein: CASSPLGGSNQPQHF
CDR3 DNA: TGTGCCAGCAGCCCTCTCGGGGGGAGCAATCAGCCCCAGCATTTT

V gene: TRBV6-1
D gene: TRBD2
J gene: TRBJ2-3
clone size: -
CDR3 protein: CASMRLAGGTDTQYF
CDR3 DNA: TGTGCCAGCATGCGACTAGCGGGGGGCACGGATACGCAGTATTTT

V gene: TRBV27
D gene: TRBD2
J gene: TRBJ2-7
clone size: -
CDR3 protein: CASSTSGRLDEQYF
CDR3 DNA: TGTGCCAGCAGTACTAGCGGGAGGCTCGACGAGCAGTACTTC

V gene: TRBV4-1
D gene: TRBD2
J gene: TRBJ2-1
clone size: few
CDR3 protein: CASSQVAGGLYNEQFF
CDR3 DNA: TGCGCCAGCAGCCAAGTAGCGGGAGGGCTTTACAATGAGCAGTTCTTC

V gene: TRBV5-1
D gene: TRBD1
J gene: TRBJ2-4
clone size: once
CDR3 protein: CASSLDPGGDIQYF
CDR3 DNA: TGCGCCAGCAGCTTGGACCCAGGGGGTGACATTCAGTACTTC

V gene: TRBV11-1
D gene: TRBD2
J gene: TRBJ2-4
clone size: few
CDR3 protein: CASSLGLAGGENIQYF
CDR3 DNA: TGTGCCAGCAGCTTAGGACTAGCGGGGGGAGAAAACATTCAGTACTTC

V gene: TRBV28
D gene: -
J gene: TRBJ1-2
clone size: -
CDR3 protein: CASSQTDSGYTF
CDR3 DNA: TGTGCCAGCAGTCAGACGGACAGTGGCTACACCTTC

V gene: TRBV11-2
D gene: TRBD1
J gene: TRBJ1-4
clone size: few
CDR3 protein: CASSLNHRGRYEKLFF
CDR3 DNA: TGTGCCAGCAGCTTAAATCATAGGGGGCGTTATGAAAAACTGTTTTTT

V gene: TRBV18
D gene: -
J gene: TRBJ2-3
clone size: -
CDR3 protein: CASSPRGLAGGQDTQYF
CDR3 DNA: TGTGCCAGCTCACCACGAGGACTAGCAGGGGGGCAAGATACGCAGTATTTT

V gene: TRBV4-3
D gene: TRBD1
J gene: TRBJ1-6
clone size: -
CDR3 protein: CASSTGDTQGSPLHF
CDR3 DNA: TGCGCCAGCAGCACAGGGGACACCCAGGGTTCACCCCTCCACTTT

V gene: TRBV6-5
D gene: -
J gene: TRBJ2-7
clone size: -
CDR3 protein: CASSYVRAHHKEQYF
CDR3 DNA: TGTGCCAGCAGTTACGTCAGGGCCCACCATAAAGAGCAGTACTTC

V gene: TRBV6-5
D gene: -
J gene: TRBJ1-2
clone size: -
CDR3 protein: CASSYGPGDGYTF
CDR3 DNA: TGTGCCAGCAGTTACGGGCCAGGGGATGGCTACACCTTC

V gene: TRBV5-1
D gene: TRBD2
J gene: TRBJ2-3
clone size: -
CDR3 protein: CASSLGPSGSSPTDTQYF
CDR3 DNA: TGCGCCAGCAGCTTGGGGCCTAGCGGGAGTAGTCCCACAGATACGCAGTATTTT

V gene: TRBV19
D gene: -
J gene: TRBJ2-3
clone size: hyperexpanded
CDR3 protein: CASSIDLAEPSSTDTQYF
CDR3 DNA: TGTGCCAGTAGTATAGATCTAGCCGAACCCTCTAGCACAGATACGCAGTATTTT

V gene: TRBV9
D gene: -
J gene: TRBJ1-3
clone size: -
CDR3 protein: CASSVSESSGNTIYF
CDR3 DNA: TGTGCCAGCAGCGTAAGCGAGAGCTCTGGAAACACCATATATTTT

V gene: TRBV2
D gene: -
J gene: TRBJ1-2
clone size: -
CDR3 protein: CASSETGSVSYGYTF
CDR3 DNA: TGTGCCAGCAGTGAAACAGGGTCAGTTAGCTATGGCTACACCTTC

V gene: TRBV6-1
D gene: TRBD1
J gene: TRBJ2-1
clone size: few
CDR3 protein: CASSPTGDEQFF
CDR3 DNA: TGTGCCAGCAGCCCGACAGGGGATGAGCAGTTCTTC

V gene: TRBV10-3
D gene: -
J gene: TRBJ1-5
clone size: -
CDR3 protein: CAISLTVDQPQHF
CDR3 DNA: TGTGCCATCAGCTTGACAGTGGATCAGCCCCAGCATTTT

V gene: TRBV10-3
D gene: -
J gene: TRBJ1-5
clone size: -
CDR3 protein: CATQGNSNQPQHF
CDR3 DNA: TGTGCCACCCAGGGTAATAGCAATCAGCCCCAGCATTTT

V gene: TRBV19
D gene: -
J gene: TRBJ1-1
clone size: -
CDR3 protein: CASNQGIWLNTEAFF
CDR3 DNA: TGTGCCAGCAATCAGGGGATCTGGCTGAACACTGAAGCTTTCTTT

V gene: TRBV9
D gene: -
J gene: TRBJ1-1
clone size: -
CDR3 protein: CASSVGAGGGPEAFF
CDR3 DNA: TGTGCCAGCAGCGTAGGCGCGGGGGGTGGACCTGAAGCTTTCTTT

V gene: TRBV28
D gene: TRBD2
J gene: TRBJ2-7
clone size: -
CDR3 protein: CASRGGTSGRVGYEQYF
CDR3 DNA: TGTGCCAGCAGGGGCGGGACTAGCGGGAGGGTTGGCTACGAGCAGTACTTC

V gene: TRBV4-3
D gene: -
J gene: TRBJ2-2
clone size: -
CDR3 protein: CASSQDQGFRTGELFF
CDR3 DNA: TGCGCCAGCAGCCAAGATCAGGGGTTTAGGACCGGGGAGCTGTTTTTT

V gene: TRBV28
D gene: TRBD1
J gene: TRBJ2-7
clone size: -
CDR3 protein: CASSLPRPGQVSSYEQYF
CDR3 DNA: TGTGCCAGCAGTTTACCCAGACCCGGACAGGTGAGCTCCTACGAGCAGTACTTC

V gene: TRBV6-1
D gene: TRBD2
J gene: TRBJ2-7
clone size: -
CDR3 protein: CASSPGTSGENEQYF
CDR3 DNA: TGTGCCAGCAGTCCGGGGACTAGCGGCGAGAACGAGCAGTACTTC

V gene: TRBV21-1
D gene: -
J gene: TRBJ2-7
clone size: -
CDR3 protein: CASSTGKGLAGRYEQYF
CDR3 DNA: TGTGCCAGCAGCACGGGCAAAGGACTAGCGGGAAGGTACGAGCAGTACTTC

V gene: TRBV28
D gene: -
J gene: TRBJ2-3
clone size: -
CDR3 protein: CASRETGDLSDTQYF
CDR3 DNA: TGTGCCAGCAGGGAGACAGGAGACCTCTCAGATACGCAGTATTTT

V gene: TRBV4-1
D gene: -
J gene: TRBJ2-5
clone size: few
CDR3 protein: CASSQVWLSETQYF
CDR3 DNA: TGCGCCAGCAGCCAAGTGTGGCTTTCGGAGACCCAGTACTTC

V gene: TRBV10-3
D gene: TRBD1
J gene: TRBJ2-7
clone size: -
CDR3 protein: CAISGDRGSAYEQYF
CDR3 DNA: TGTGCCATCAGTGGGGACAGGGGATCGGCCTACGAGCAGTACTTC

V gene: TRBV18
D gene: -
J gene: TRBJ2-1
clone size: -
CDR3 protein: CASSPTTGETEQFF
CDR3 DNA: TGTGCCAGCTCACCGACAACTGGGGAGACTGAGCAGTTCTTC

V gene: TRBV11-3
D gene: -
J gene: TRBJ2-7
clone size: -
CDR3 protein: CASSSDSYEQYF
CDR3 DNA: TGTGCCAGCAGCTCAGACAGCTACGAGCAGTACTTC

V gene: TRBV5-5
D gene: -
J gene: TRBJ2-7
clone size: -
CDR3 protein: CASSPGTHYEQYF
CDR3 DNA: TGTGCCAGCAGTCCCGGGACTCACTACGAGCAGTACTTC